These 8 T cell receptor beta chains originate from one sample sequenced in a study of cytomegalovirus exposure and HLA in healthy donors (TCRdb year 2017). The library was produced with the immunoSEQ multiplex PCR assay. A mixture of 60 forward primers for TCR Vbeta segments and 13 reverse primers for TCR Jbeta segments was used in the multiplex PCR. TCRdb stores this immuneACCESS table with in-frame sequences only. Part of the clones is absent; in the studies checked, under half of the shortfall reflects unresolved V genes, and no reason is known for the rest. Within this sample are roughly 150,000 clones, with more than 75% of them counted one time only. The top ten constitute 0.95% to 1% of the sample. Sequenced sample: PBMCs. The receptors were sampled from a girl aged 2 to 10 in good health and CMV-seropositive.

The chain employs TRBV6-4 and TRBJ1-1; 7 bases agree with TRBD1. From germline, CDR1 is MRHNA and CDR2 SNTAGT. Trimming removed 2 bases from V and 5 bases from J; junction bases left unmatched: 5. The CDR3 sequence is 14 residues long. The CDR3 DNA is TGTGCCAGCAGTGACAAGGGGGCGGGAACTGAAGCTTTCTTT. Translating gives CASSDKGAGTEAFF.

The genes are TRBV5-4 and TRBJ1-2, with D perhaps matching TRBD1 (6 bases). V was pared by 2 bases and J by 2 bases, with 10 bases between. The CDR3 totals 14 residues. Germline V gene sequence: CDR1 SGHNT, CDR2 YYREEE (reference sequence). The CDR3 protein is CASSFGGANYGYTF. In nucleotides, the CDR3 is TGTGCCAGCAGCTTTGGGGGGGCCAACTATGGCTACACCTTC.

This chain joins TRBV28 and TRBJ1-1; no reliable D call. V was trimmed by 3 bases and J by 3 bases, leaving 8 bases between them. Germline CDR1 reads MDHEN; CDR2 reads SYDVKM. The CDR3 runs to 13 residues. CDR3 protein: CASSFPEYTEAFF. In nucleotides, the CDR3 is TGTGCCAGCAGTTTCCCAGAATACACTGAAGCTTTCTTT.

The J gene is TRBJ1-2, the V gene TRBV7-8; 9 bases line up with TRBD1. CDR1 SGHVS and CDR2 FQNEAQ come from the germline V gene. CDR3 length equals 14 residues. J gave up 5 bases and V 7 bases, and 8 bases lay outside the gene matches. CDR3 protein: CASTSPGTGYGYTF. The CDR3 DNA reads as TGTGCCAGCACCTCCCCCGGGACAGGGTATGGCTACACCTTC. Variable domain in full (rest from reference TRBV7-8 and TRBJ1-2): GAGVSQSPRYKVAKRGQDVALRCDPISGHVSLFWYQQALGQGPEFLTYFQNEAQLDKSGLPSDRFFAERPEGSVSTLKIQRTQQEDSAVYLCASTSPGTGYGYTFGSGTRLTVV.

CDR3 residues: CASSLGESGYSYNEQFF. The CDR3 DNA reads TGTGCCAGCAGCTTAGGGGAGTCGGGATACTCCTACAATGAGCAGTTCTTC. This chain joins TRBV9 and TRBJ2-1, with D possibly being TRBD1 or TRBD2 (5 bases each). Trimming stripped 4 bases from V and 0 bases from J, with 17 bases between. The CDR3 covers 17 residues. Germline assignment: CDR1 SGDLS and CDR2 YYNGEE.

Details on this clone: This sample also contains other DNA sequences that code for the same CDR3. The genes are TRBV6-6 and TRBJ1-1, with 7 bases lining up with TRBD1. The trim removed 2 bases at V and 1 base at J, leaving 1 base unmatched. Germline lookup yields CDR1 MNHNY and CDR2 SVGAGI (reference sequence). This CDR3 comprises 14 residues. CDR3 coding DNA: TGTGCCAGCAGTTACAGACAGGGGAACACTGAAGCTTTCTTT. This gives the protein CASSYRQGNTEAFF.

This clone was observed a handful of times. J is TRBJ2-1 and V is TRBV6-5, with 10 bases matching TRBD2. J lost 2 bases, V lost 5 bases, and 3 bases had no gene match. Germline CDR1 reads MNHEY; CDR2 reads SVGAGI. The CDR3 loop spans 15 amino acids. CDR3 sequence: CASSALAGAYNEQFF. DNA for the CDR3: TGTGCCAGCAGTGCCCTAGCGGGGGCCTACAATGAGCAGTTCTTC.

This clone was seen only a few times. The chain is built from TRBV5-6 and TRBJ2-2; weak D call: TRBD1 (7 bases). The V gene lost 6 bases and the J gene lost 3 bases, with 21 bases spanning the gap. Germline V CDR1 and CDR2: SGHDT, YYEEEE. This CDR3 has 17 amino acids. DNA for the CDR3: TGTGCCAGCAACCCATGGGGGTCAGGGGGGCACACCGGGGAGCTGTTTTTT. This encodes CASNPWGSGGHTGELFF.